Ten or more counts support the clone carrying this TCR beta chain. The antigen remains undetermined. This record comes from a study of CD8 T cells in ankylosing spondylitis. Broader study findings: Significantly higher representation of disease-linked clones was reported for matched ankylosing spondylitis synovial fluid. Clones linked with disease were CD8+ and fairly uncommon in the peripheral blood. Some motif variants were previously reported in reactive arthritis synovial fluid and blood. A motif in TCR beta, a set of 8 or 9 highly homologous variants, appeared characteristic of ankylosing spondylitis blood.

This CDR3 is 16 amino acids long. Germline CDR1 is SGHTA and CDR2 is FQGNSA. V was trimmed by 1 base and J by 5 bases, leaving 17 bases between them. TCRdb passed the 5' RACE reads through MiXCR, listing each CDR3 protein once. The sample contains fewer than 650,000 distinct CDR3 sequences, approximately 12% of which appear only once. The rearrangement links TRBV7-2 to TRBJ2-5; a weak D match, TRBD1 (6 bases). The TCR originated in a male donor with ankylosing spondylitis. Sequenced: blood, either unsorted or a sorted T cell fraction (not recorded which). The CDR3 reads CASSLEEGGVRETQYF. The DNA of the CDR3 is TGTGCCAGCAGCTTAGAGGAAGGGGGAGTTAGGGAGACCCAGTACTTC.